These T cell receptor beta chains were read from a single sample in a study of blood T cell repertoires in COVID-19. Generated by immunoSEQ multiplex PCR, the TCRdb table keeps only in-frame clones and is missing some. The sample has around 250,000 clones, about 83% seen once. The sequenced sample was peripheral blood. These TCRs come from a woman aged 40-49 years who had recovered from COVID-19. CDR3s include the opening cysteine and the closing phenylalanine or tryptophan. The D gene is left open where the match is weak. Size values are once, few and many counts, or a class for expanded clones, and some rows have none.

v_gene,j_gene,abundance,len,d_gene,CDR3aa,CDR3nt
TRBV11-2,TRBJ2-1,NA,14,TRBD1,CATGRTGGMVEQFF,TGTGCCACCGGACGGACAGGGGGTATGGTTGAGCAGTTCTTC
TRBV18,TRBJ1-3,NA,15,NA,CASSRTTNTGNTIYF,TGTGCCAGCTCAAGAACGACAAACACTGGAAACACCATATATTTT
TRBV3-1/TRBV3-2,TRBJ1-5,NA,14,TRBD1,CASSHGQGYQPQHF,TGTGCCAGCAGCCACGGACAGGGCTATCAGCCCCAGCATTTT
TRBV5-1,TRBJ1-1,NA,13,TRBD1,CASRPGQGERAFF,TGCGCCAGCAGACCCGGACAGGGGGAAAGAGCTTTCTTT
TRBV6-5,TRBJ1-2,NA,15,TRBD1,CASSYSTGANYGYTF,TGTGCCAGCAGTTACTCGACAGGGGCTAACTATGGCTACACCTTC
TRBV3-1/TRBV3-2,TRBJ1-1,NA,13,NA,CASSQAMNTEAFF,TGTGCCAGCAGCCAGGCAATGAACACTGAAGCTTTCTTT
TRBV6-5,TRBJ2-1,NA,14,NA,CASSSRLVYNEQFF,TGTGCCAGCAGTTCGAGACTAGTCTACAATGAGCAGTTCTTC
TRBV5-1,TRBJ2-7,few,14,NA,CASTRDSSSYEQYF,TGCGCCAGCACGAGGGACTCGAGCTCCTACGAGCAGTACTTC
TRBV6-6,TRBJ2-7,NA,13,NA,CASSLPQGYEQYF,TGTGCCAGCAGCCTCCCCCAGGGCTACGAGCAGTACTTC
TRBV15,TRBJ2-3,NA,15,NA,CATSRDFSSTDTQYF,TGTGCCACCAGCAGAGATTTTTCTAGCACAGATACGCAGTATTTT
TRBV5-1,TRBJ2-3,NA,14,TRBD2,CASGDGLAGNTQYF,TGCGCCAGCGGGGACGGACTAGCGGGGAATACGCAGTATTTT
TRBV6-2/TRBV6-3,TRBJ1-1,NA,15,NA,CASSSLRTANTEAFF,TGTGCCAGCAGTTCACTCCGGACAGCTAACACTGAAGCTTTCTTT
TRBV19,TRBJ2-4,once,14,TRBD1,CASSWTGSKNIQYF,TGTGCCAGTAGTTGGACAGGGTCCAAAAACATTCAGTACTTC
TRBV5-1,TRBJ2-5,NA,19,TRBD2,CASSLAGRVSGGAQETQYF,TGCGCCAGCAGCTTGGCGGGTCGGGTGAGCGGGGGGGCCCAAGAGACCCAGTACTTC
TRBV30,TRBJ1-2,NA,12,NA,CAWSAGLVGYTF,TGTGCCTGGAGCGCTGGACTGGTTGGCTACACCTTC
TRBV12-3/TRBV12-4,TRBJ1-2,NA,12,NA,CASSLTFRSWAF,TGTGCCAGCAGTTTGACTTTTAGGAGCTGGGCCTTC
TRBV30,TRBJ2-3,NA,13,TRBD1,CAFSRGITDTQYF,TGTGCCTTTTCCAGGGGGATCACAGATACGCAGTATTTT
TRBV15,TRBJ1-2,NA,16,NA,CATSRGGIESNYGYTF,TGTGCCACCAGCAGAGGAGGAATAGAATCTAACTATGGCTACACCTTC
TRBV6-6,TRBJ2-7,many,13,NA,CASRTRENYEQYF,TGTGCCAGCCGAACCCGGGAGAACTACGAGCAGTACTTC
TRBV6-2/TRBV6-3,TRBJ1-6,NA,15,NA,CASSGAQNPNSPLHF,TGTGCCAGCAGTGGGGCCCAAAATCCAAATTCACCCCTCCACTTT
TRBV6-2/TRBV6-3,TRBJ1-1,NA,16,NA,CASSRKPDRRGIEAFF,TGTGCCAGCAGTCGGAAACCGGACAGAAGAGGTATTGAAGCTTTCTTT
TRBV9,TRBJ2-1,NA,14,TRBD2,CASSSRGAGVEQFF,TGTGCCAGCAGCTCAAGAGGAGCGGGGGTTGAGCAGTTCTTC
TRBV6-5,TRBJ1-5,NA,13,TRBD1,CATRDRIHQPQHF,TGTGCCACCAGGGACAGGATCCATCAGCCCCAGCATTTT
TRBV27,TRBJ2-7,NA,14,TRBD1,CASSARQGAHEQYF,TGTGCCAGCAGCGCCAGACAGGGGGCGCACGAGCAGTACTTC
TRBV7-6,TRBJ1-3,NA,16,NA,CASSLNTGTPGNTIYF,TGTGCCAGCAGCCTTAATACAGGAACGCCTGGAAACACCATATATTTT
TRBV7-9,TRBJ1-5,few,14,NA,CASSKEGLGQPQHF,TGTGCCAGCAGCAAGGAGGGGCTTGGTCAGCCCCAGCATTTT
TRBV5-1,TRBJ2-7,NA,15,TRBD1,CASSSGQAGAYEQYF,TGCGCCAGCAGCTCGGGACAGGCTGGGGCCTACGAGCAGTACTTC
TRBV13,TRBJ2-3,NA,14,NA,CASSPGGRTDTQYF,TGTGCCAGCAGCCCTGGTGGGAGGACAGATACGCAGTATTTT
TRBV2,TRBJ2-3,NA,16,TRBD1,CASSKTGLGGTDTQYF,TGTGCCAGCAGTAAGACAGGGTTGGGGGGCACAGATACGCAGTATTTT
TRBV6-4,TRBJ2-7,NA,14,NA,CASKRTEDSYEQYF,TGTGCCAGCAAGAGGACAGAGGACTCCTACGAGCAGTACTTC
TRBV4-1,TRBJ2-2,NA,14,NA,CASSQERLGGELFF,TGCGCCAGCAGCCAAGAGAGACTGGGCGGGGAGCTGTTTTTT
TRBV4-1,TRBJ2-3,NA,16,NA,CASSSRAGADTDTQYF,TGCGCCAGCAGCTCCCGAGCAGGGGCCGATACAGATACGCAGTATTTT
TRBV9,TRBJ1-1,NA,14,NA,CASSETGLDTEAFF,TGTGCCAGCAGCGAAACAGGTCTGGACACTGAAGCTTTCTTT
TRBV7-3,TRBJ1-1,NA,13,NA,CASAGGSNTEAFF,TGTGCCAGCGCGGGGGGATCGAACACTGAAGCTTTCTTT
TRBV28,TRBJ1-4,NA,15,TRBD1,CASSPEGAANEKLFF,TGTGCCAGCAGTCCGGAGGGGGCGGCTAATGAAAAACTGTTTTTT
TRBV11-2,TRBJ2-1,NA,14,NA,CASSLGPTSNEQFF,TGTGCCAGCAGCTTAGGACCGACTTCCAATGAGCAGTTCTTC
TRBV6-5,TRBJ1-2,NA,12,NA,CASSENLYGYTF,TGTGCCAGCAGCGAGAACCTCTATGGCTACACCTTC
TRBV7-3,TRBJ2-1,once,12,NA,CASSFVGSEQFF,TGTGCCAGCAGCTTTGTGGGCTCTGAGCAGTTCTTC
TRBV5-1,TRBJ2-3,once,14,NA,CATKLMEVTDTQYF,TGCGCCACCAAACTCATGGAGGTCACAGATACGCAGTATTTT
TRBV19,TRBJ1-1,few,15,NA,CASSKGRQGDTEAFF,TGTGCCAGTAGTAAGGGGAGGCAGGGCGACACTGAAGCTTTCTTT
TRBV2,TRBJ2-2,NA,12,NA,CASRTDTGELFF,TGTGCCAGCAGGACAGACACCGGGGAGCTGTTTTTT
TRBV5-5,TRBJ1-6,NA,15,TRBD1,CASSGGQGGNSPLHF,TGTGCCAGCAGCGGCGGACAGGGAGGGAATTCACCCCTCCACTTT
TRBV10-1,TRBJ2-1,NA,16,NA,CASSESTGGIYNEQFF,TGCGCCAGCAGTGAGTCGACTGGGGGGATATACAATGAGCAGTTCTTC
TRBV9,TRBJ1-4,NA,16,NA,CASSVVISGANEKLFF,TGTGCCAGCAGCGTAGTAATATCAGGGGCTAATGAAAAACTGTTTTTT
TRBV18,TRBJ1-6,NA,16,NA,CASSPSGRQDNSPLHF,TGTGCCAGCTCACCATCAGGGAGACAGGATAATTCACCCCTCCACTTT
TRBV24-1,TRBJ1-5,NA,15,NA,CATSGRGAVNQPQHF,TGTGCCACCAGTGGGCGGGGAGCGGTCAATCAGCCCCAGCATTTT
TRBV11-2,TRBJ2-7,NA,18,TRBD1,CASSPIVGQGRGAYEQYF,TGTGCCAGCAGCCCGATAGTGGGACAGGGTCGGGGAGCCTACGAGCAGTACTTC
TRBV28,TRBJ1-2,once,15,NA,CASSLSPTVGYGYTF,TGTGCCAGCAGTTTATCGCCAACGGTCGGCTATGGCTACACCTTC
TRBV10-3,TRBJ1-4,NA,15,NA,CAISESAGETKKLFF,TGTGCCATCAGTGAGTCTGCCGGGGAGACGAAAAAACTGTTTTTT
TRBV5-5,TRBJ2-7,NA,14,NA,CASSPSYFSYEQYF,TGTGCCAGCAGCCCCTCATACTTCTCCTACGAGCAGTACTTC
TRBV15,TRBJ1-1,NA,14,NA,CATSRGTGVTEAFF,TGTGCCACCAGCAGAGGGACGGGGGTCACTGAAGCTTTCTTT
TRBV5-4,TRBJ1-1,NA,14,NA,CASSTRQLNTEAFF,TGTGCCAGCAGCACCAGACAGCTGAACACTGAAGCTTTCTTT
TRBV18,TRBJ1-1,NA,12,NA,CASSQMGEEAFF,TGTGCCAGCTCACAGATGGGAGAAGAAGCTTTCTTT